This T cell receptor (beta chain) was recovered during a study of cytomegalovirus exposure and HLA in healthy donors. The donors gave bone marrow, and they were healthy. Study findings and constraints: A later analysis appeared to link common viral pathogens to several of the most significant clusters. Information on immune exposure was restricted to one variable (CMV serostatus). Earlier analysis found most TCR beta V segments productive about 87% or about 30% of the time.

The length of the CDR3 is 16 residues. Germline V lookup: CDR1 MGHRA, CDR2 YSYEKL. The V gene end was trimmed by 0 bases and the J gene end by 4 bases; junction bases not matched to a gene: 8. As concerns this clone: Its antigen is currently unknown.

PCR used 60 Vbeta primers and 13 Jbeta primers. The protocol was immunoSEQ multiplex PCR, while the TCRdb copy is restricted to in-frame clones and leaves out a portion. The sample has 120,000 or so clones, about 81% seen once. Sequencing input: PBMCs. The chain has TRBV4-1 and TRBJ2-7, with 8 positions matching TRBD1. This clonotype was sampled from a man aged 35 to 55 in good health and CMV-seronegative. The CDR3: CASSQDRTGLGYEQYF. DNA for the CDR3: TGCGCCAGCAGCCAAGATAGGACAGGGCTAGGGTACGAGCAGTACTTC.